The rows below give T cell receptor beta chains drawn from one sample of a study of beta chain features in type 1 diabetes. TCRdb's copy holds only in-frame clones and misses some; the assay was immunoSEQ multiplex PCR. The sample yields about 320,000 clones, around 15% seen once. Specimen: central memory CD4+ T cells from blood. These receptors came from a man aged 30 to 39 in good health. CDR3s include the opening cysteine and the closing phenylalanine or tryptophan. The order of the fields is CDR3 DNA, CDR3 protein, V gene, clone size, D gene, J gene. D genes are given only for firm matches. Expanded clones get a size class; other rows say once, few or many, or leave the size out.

TGTGCCGGGGAGGCCCAGTACTTC CAGEAQYF TRBV7-9 NA NA TRBJ2-5
TGCGCCAGCAGCCAAGAAGACAGCCCCTATGGCTACACCTTC CASSQEDSPYGYTF TRBV4-3 few NA TRBJ1-2
TGTGCCAGCAGGCCCCCAGGGACACCTACGGCTGAAGCTTTCTTT CASRPPGTPTAEAFF TRBV6-1 few NA TRBJ1-1
TGTGCCAGCAGCTCGAGACAGGGGGGCACTGAAGCTTTCTTT CASSSRQGGTEAFF TRBV7-2 NA TRBD1 TRBJ1-1
TGTGCCAGTAGTATTAACGGCAGGCAAGAGACCCAGTACTTC CASSINGRQETQYF TRBV19 few NA TRBJ2-5
TGTGCCAGTAGTATGAACCATCAGCCCCAGCATTTT CASSMNHQPQHF TRBV19 many NA TRBJ1-5
TGTGCCAGCAGCGTATCCGGCGGGACAAGCACAGATACGCAGTATTTT CASSVSGGTSTDTQYF TRBV9 few NA TRBJ2-3
TGCGCCAGCAGCCCAGGCGGAGCCGGGACGGTAACTGAGACCCAGTACTTC CASSPGGAGTVTETQYF TRBV4-1 NA NA TRBJ2-5
TGCGCCAGCAGTGAGTTGGGGTTGAACACCGGGGAGCTGTTTTTT CASSELGLNTGELFF TRBV4-3 NA NA TRBJ2-2
TGTGCCAGCAGGGAGTGGACAGATACGCAGTATTTT CASREWTDTQYF TRBV2 NA NA TRBJ2-3
TGTGCCAGCTCCCGAGGAGGGGGCGGACAGCCCCAGCATTTT CASSRGGGGQPQHF TRBV19 few TRBD1 TRBJ1-5
TGCGCCAGCAGCCAAGAAATGCAACAGGGGCGACTTAGCAATCAGCCCCAGCATTTT CASSQEMQQGRLSNQPQHF TRBV4-1 NA TRBD1 TRBJ1-5
TGTGCCAGCCTACAACCCCCAGGGGACGAGCAGTACTTC CASLQPPGDEQYF TRBV19 few NA TRBJ2-7
TGTGCCAGCAGTGAGCAGGGGGCTTATACTGAAGCTTTCTTT CASSEQGAYTEAFF TRBV6-6 few TRBD1 TRBJ1-1
TGTGCCAGCAGCTTGCTGTGGAACACTGAAGCTTTCTTT CASSLLWNTEAFF TRBV7-9 NA NA TRBJ1-1
TGTGCCAGCAGCTCCGGCGGCGGGGGCACAGATACGCAGTATTTT CASSSGGGGTDTQYF TRBV7-9 many NA TRBJ2-3
TGTGCCAGCAGAGCTAGCGTTGGCACAGATACGCAGTATTTT CASRASVGTDTQYF TRBV6-1 NA NA TRBJ2-3
TGTGCCAGCAGCCCCGGTAAGAATTACGAGCAGTACTTC CASSPGKNYEQYF TRBV7-8 NA NA TRBJ2-7
TGTGCCAGCAGCTCGGACAGGGGGGAGACCCAGTACTTC CASSSDRGETQYF TRBV5-4 many TRBD1 TRBJ2-5
TGTGCCAGCAGCCCGGTGGGACCGCGTGCCTACAATGAGCAGTTCTTC CASSPVGPRAYNEQFF TRBV7-2 few NA TRBJ2-1
TGTGCCAGCAGCCTGGACTCCACCCTCAATGAGCAGTTCTTC CASSLDSTLNEQFF TRBV7-2 NA NA TRBJ2-1
TGTGCCAGCAGCCAGCTAGAGGGTGGCTACACCTTC CASSQLEGGYTF TRBV7-2 few NA TRBJ1-2
TGTGCCAGCAGCTTGGGAACAGATACGCAGTATTTT CASSLGTDTQYF TRBV11-3 few NA TRBJ2-3
TGTGCCAGTAGTATAGTAGGCGGGGGGCCCCTTCCAGATACGCAGTATTTT CASSIVGGGPLPDTQYF TRBV19 NA TRBD2 TRBJ2-3
TGTGCCAGCAGCCAGACAGGACAGGGGGCAAGTGAAAAACTGTTTTTT CASSQTGQGASEKLFF TRBV4-2 few TRBD1 TRBJ1-4
TGTGCCAGCAGCTTAATTCCGGGAGGGGCGCATGAGCAGTTCTTC CASSLIPGGAHEQFF TRBV7-2 NA TRBD2 TRBJ2-1
TGTGCCAGCAGCTCCACGAGGGGGACCAGCAATGAGCAGTTCTTC CASSSTRGTSNEQFF TRBV7-8 few NA TRBJ2-1
TGTGCCAGCACTGCCCGAGGGACGGCCTACGAGCAGTACTTC CASTARGTAYEQYF TRBV7-2 few NA TRBJ2-7
TGTGCCAGCAGCCGCCTTGACGCAGAGGTCTCCAATGAGCAGTTCTTC CASSRLDAEVSNEQFF TRBV14 few NA TRBJ2-1
TGTGCCAGCAGTGAAGCTGGGCTAGCGGGGGACCAAGAGACCCAGTACTTC CASSEAGLAGDQETQYF TRBV2 few TRBD2 TRBJ2-5
TGTGCCAGCAGCTTACAGGGTCCTAGCGGGAATCTAGAGACCCAGTACTTC CASSLQGPSGNLETQYF TRBV5-4 NA TRBD2 TRBJ2-5
TGTGCCAGCAGTTCGGGACCCCCATGGGAGCAGTACTTC CASSSGPPWEQYF TRBV9 few NA TRBJ2-7
TGCGCCAGCAGCCAGCCGACTAGCGGGGCGGGGGAGCAGTACTTC CASSQPTSGAGEQYF TRBV4-3 few TRBD2 TRBJ2-7
TGTGCCAGCACCACGGACAGGGAGACTGGAAACACCATATATTTT CASTTDRETGNTIYF TRBV7-9 NA TRBD1 TRBJ1-3
TGTGCCAGCAGTTATCGACTAGCTAGCACAGATACGCAGTATTTT CASSYRLASTDTQYF TRBV27 NA TRBD2 TRBJ2-3
TGTGCCAGCAGCGGCGGGGGCTCCTACGAGCAGTACTTC CASSGGGSYEQYF TRBV9 many TRBD2 TRBJ2-7
TGTGCCAGCAGCTTAGGAGGAATTGCCGGGGAGCTGTTTTTT CASSLGGIAGELFF TRBV11-3 once NA TRBJ2-2
TGTGCCTCCCAGTCGAGGATGGGAGAGGGCTACACCTTC CASQSRMGEGYTF TRBV30 NA NA TRBJ1-2
TGTGCCTATACCCAGTTTAACACTGAAGCTTTCTTT CAYTQFNTEAFF TRBV30 few NA TRBJ1-1
TGTGCTAGTGGTTTCTCCGTCACGGGGGAAAAACTGTTTTTT CASGFSVTGEKLFF TRBV12-5 NA NA TRBJ1-4
TGTGCCTGGAGTGTGTCCATTTCCCTTGATGGCTACACCTTC CAWSVSISLDGYTF TRBV30 few NA TRBJ1-2
TGTGCCAGCAGCCGAGAAAGGGTCACAAGTGAGCAGTTCTTC CASSRERVTSEQFF TRBV5-6 few NA TRBJ2-1
TGTGCCACCAGCAGAGGTCTGGAAGATCAGCCCCAGCATTTT CATSRGLEDQPQHF TRBV15 NA NA TRBJ1-5
TGTGCCGTCAACAGGGCTACTAATGAAAAACTGTTTTTT CAVNRATNEKLFF TRBV30 NA NA TRBJ1-4
TGTGCCAGCAGCTTATTGTGGGGCTACCAAGAGACCCAGTACTTC CASSLLWGYQETQYF TRBV7-8 NA NA TRBJ2-5
TGTGCCAGCAGCTCGCAGAGCACAGATACGCAGTATTTT CASSSQSTDTQYF TRBV9 few NA TRBJ2-3
TGTGCCAGCAGCGCCTGGGGTGTGTTCTCTGGAAACACCATATATTTT CASSAWGVFSGNTIYF TRBV7-6 few NA TRBJ1-3
TGTGCCAGCAGACGGGACAGGAAGCCAAATGAGCAGTTCTTC CASRRDRKPNEQFF TRBV6-1 NA TRBD1 TRBJ2-1